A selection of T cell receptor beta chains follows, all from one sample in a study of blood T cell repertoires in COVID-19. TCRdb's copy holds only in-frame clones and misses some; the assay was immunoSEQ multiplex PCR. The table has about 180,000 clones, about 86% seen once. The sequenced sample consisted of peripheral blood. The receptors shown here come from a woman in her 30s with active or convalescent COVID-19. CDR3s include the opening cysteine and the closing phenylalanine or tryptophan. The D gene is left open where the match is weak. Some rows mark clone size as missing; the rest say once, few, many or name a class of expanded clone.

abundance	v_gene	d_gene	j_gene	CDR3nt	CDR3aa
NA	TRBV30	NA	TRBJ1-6	TGTGCCTGGGAGACACAGACCATCCTTAGTTCACCCCTCCACTTT	CAWETQTILSSPLHF
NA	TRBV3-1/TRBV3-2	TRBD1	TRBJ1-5	TGTGCCAGCAGCCGCCAGGGGGGCTACGGGCAGCCCCAGCATTTT	CASSRQGGYGQPQHF
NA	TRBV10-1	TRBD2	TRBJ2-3	TGCGCCAGCAGCTGGGGACGGGGACTAGCGGGATATGCAGATACGCAGTATTTT	CASSWGRGLAGYADTQYF
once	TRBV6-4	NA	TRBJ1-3	TGTGCCAGCAGCGTCGATGGGGGCGGCGGAAACACCATATATTTT	CASSVDGGGGNTIYF
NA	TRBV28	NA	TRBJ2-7	TGTGCCAGCAGTTTGTTCGGGAGCTACGAGCAGTACTTC	CASSLFGSYEQYF
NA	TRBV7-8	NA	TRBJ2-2	TGTGCCAGCAGCCCCGGGGGATGGACCGGGGAGCTGTTTTTT	CASSPGGWTGELFF
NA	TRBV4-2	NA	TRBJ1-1	TGTGCCAGCAGCCAAGGTGGATCCCAGGGCTTCACTGAAGCTTTCTTT	CASSQGGSQGFTEAFF
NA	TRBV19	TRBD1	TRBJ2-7	TGTGCCAGTAGTCCGCTTGGGACAGGGGAACACGAGCAGTACTTC	CASSPLGTGEHEQYF
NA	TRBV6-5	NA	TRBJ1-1	TGTGCCAGCAGTTCCCCGCGGGGGGAGGCTGAAGCTTTCTTT	CASSSPRGEAEAFF
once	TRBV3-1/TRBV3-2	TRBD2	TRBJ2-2	TGTGCCAGCAGCCCACGAAGCGGGGTTAGCACCGGGGAGCTGTTTTTT	CASSPRSGVSTGELFF
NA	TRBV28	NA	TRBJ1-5	TGTGCCAGCAGTTTATGGTCCGGGAATAGCAATCAGCCCCAGCATTTT	CASSLWSGNSNQPQHF
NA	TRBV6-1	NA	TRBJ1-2	TGTGCCAGCAGTGAAAGTTTCAGCCCTTGGAGCCTCTATGGCTACACCTTC	CASSESFSPWSLYGYTF
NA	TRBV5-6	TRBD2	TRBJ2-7	TGTGCCAGCAGCTTGGTGCGGGGGGCTGACGAGCAGTACTTC	CASSLVRGADEQYF
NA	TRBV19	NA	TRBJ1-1	TGTGCCAGTAGTATCGGTGGAACAGGGTTTTCTGAAGCTTTCTTT	CASSIGGTGFSEAFF
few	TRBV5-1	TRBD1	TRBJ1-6	TGCGCCAGCGCAGACCGACAGGGGTCAAATTCACCCCTCCACTTT	CASADRQGSNSPLHF
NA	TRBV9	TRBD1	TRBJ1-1	TGTGCCAGCAGCGCGGATTGGGGAGGACAGGCTCTGATGAACACTGAAGCTTTCTTT	CASSADWGGQALMNTEAFF
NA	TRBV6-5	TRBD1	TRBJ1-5	TGTGCCAGCAGGACCGGGACAGGGAGCAATCAGCCCCAGCATTTT	CASRTGTGSNQPQHF
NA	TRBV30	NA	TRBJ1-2	TGTGCCCTAAGGGGCGTCTATGGCTACACCTTC	CALRGVYGYTF
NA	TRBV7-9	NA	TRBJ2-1	TGTGCCAGCAGACCCCCGCCGGGAGATCCCAATGAGCAGTTCTTC	CASRPPPGDPNEQFF
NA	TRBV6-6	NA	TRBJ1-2	TGTGCCAGCAGTTACCTCGCAGGGAGGGATGGCTACACCTTC	CASSYLAGRDGYTF
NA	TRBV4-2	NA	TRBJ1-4	TGTGCCAGCAGCCAAAAGATCATCCGGGGGAGCACTAATGAAAAACTGTTTTTT	CASSQKIIRGSTNEKLFF
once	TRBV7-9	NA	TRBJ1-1	TGTGCCAGCAGCCCAAGACAGAGACGGAACACTGAAGCTTTCTTT	CASSPRQRRNTEAFF
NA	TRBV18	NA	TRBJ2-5	TGTGCCAGCTCACCGTCCAGGGCGGAGACCCAGTACTTC	CASSPSRAETQYF
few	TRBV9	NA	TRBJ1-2	TGTGCCAGCAGCGCTAGGGGGGGCGCGGAGGGCTACACCTTC	CASSARGGAEGYTF
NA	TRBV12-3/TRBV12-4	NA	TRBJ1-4	TGTGCCAGCAGGGGAGCAACTAATGAAAAACTGTTTTTT	CASRGATNEKLFF
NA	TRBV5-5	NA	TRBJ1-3	TGTGCCAGCAGCTTCGGGACAACCACTGGAAACACCATATATTTT	CASSFGTTTGNTIYF
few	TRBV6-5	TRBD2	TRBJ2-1	TGTGCCAGCAGTTACTCCAGCGGGGGGGCCTACAATGAGCAGTTCTTC	CASSYSSGGAYNEQFF
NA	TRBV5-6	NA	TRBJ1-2	TGTGCCAGCAGCTTGACAGATCTCTATGGCTACACCTTC	CASSLTDLYGYTF
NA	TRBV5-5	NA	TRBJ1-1	TGTGCCAGCAGCTTAATCCGGGACACCAACACTGAAGCTTTCTTT	CASSLIRDTNTEAFF
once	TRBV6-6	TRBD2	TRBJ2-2	TGTGCCAGCAGGCGAGTCCCTAGCGGGGCGAACACCGGGGAGCTGTTTTTT	CASRRVPSGANTGELFF
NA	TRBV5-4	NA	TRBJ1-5	TGTGCCAGCAGCTTATACCGGGTGAGGGCCGGGGAGCCCCAGCATTTT	CASSLYRVRAGEPQHF